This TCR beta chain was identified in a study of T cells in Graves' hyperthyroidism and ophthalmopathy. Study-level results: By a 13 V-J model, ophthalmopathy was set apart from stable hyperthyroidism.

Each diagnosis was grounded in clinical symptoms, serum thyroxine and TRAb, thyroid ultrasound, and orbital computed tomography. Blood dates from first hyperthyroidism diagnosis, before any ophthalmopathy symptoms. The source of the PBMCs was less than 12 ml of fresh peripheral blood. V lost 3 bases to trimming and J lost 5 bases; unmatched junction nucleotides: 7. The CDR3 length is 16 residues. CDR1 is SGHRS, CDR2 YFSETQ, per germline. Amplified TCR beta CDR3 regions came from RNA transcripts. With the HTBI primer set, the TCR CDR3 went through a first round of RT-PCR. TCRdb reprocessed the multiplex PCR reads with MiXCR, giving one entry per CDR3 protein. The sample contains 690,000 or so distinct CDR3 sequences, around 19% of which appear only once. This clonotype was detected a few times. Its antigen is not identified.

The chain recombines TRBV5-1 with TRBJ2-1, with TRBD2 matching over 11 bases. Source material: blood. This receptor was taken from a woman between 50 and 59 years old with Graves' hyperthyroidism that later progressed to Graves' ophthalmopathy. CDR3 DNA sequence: TGCGCCAGCAGCTACTCTAGCGGGGGGCCGCACAATGAGCAGTTCTTC. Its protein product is CASSYSSGGPHNEQFF.